Below, 10 T cell receptor beta chains from the same sample are listed, as sequenced in a study of shared clonotypes between healthy human individuals. TCRdb's copy holds only in-frame clones and misses some; the assay was immunoSEQ multiplex PCR. The sample consists of some 1,100,000 clones, around three quarters of them appearing once. Sequencing input: memory CD4+ T cells from PBMCs. Subset denoted: CD45RA-negative fraction. The receptors stem from a man between 18 and 35 years old in good health. Some clones in this sample may be carry-over from other donors' samples.

The chain carries TRBV5-4 and TRBJ2-2; tentatively, D is TRBD2 (6 bases). CDR1 SGHNT and CDR2 YYREEE come from the germline V gene (reference sequence). V lost 4 bases and J 1 base, leaving 17 bases between the germline ends. This CDR3 has 17 residues. The CDR3 loop is CASSPGGRSRNTGELFF. CDR3 DNA: TGTGCCAGCAGCCCCGGGGGACGGAGTCGGAACACCGGGGAGCTGTTTTTT.

The chain uses TRBV5-4 and TRBJ2-2, with D tentatively TRBD2 (6 bases). V was shortened by 4 bases and J by 2 bases, with 15 bases between the two germline ends. This CDR3 is 16 amino acids long. Germline-derived CDR1 and CDR2 are SGHNT and YYREEE (reference sequence). The CDR3 DNA is TGTGCCAGCAGCGGGGCGTCTAGCGATAACACCGGGGAGCTGTTTTTT. It codes for CASSGASSDNTGELFF.

In the case of this clone: This clone may be a read error of a much larger clone one base away. J is TRBJ2-7 and V is TRBV4-2; 7 bases fit TRBD1. The germline CDR1 and CDR2 sequences are LGHNA and YNFKEQ. With 1 base clipped from V and 3 bases from J, the junction kept 3 bases outside the gene matches. CDR3 size: 14 residues. This chain's CDR3 is CASSQGQGFYEQYF. The CDR3 DNA follows: TGTGCCAGCAGCCAAGGACAGGGTTTCTACGAGCAGTACTTC.

The CDR3 loop reads CASSSRQIAPYF. As DNA, the CDR3 is TGTGCCAGCAGTTCTCGACAGATCGCTCCGTATTTT. The chain recombines TRBV28 with TRBJ2-3, with D perhaps matching TRBD1 (5 bases). V shed 4 bases and J shed 14 bases, with 16 bases lying between them. CDR3 length equals 12 residues. The germline V gene encodes CDR1 MDHEN and CDR2 SYDVKM.

The CDR3, as DNA: TGTGCCAGCAGTGGGGGCCCCATGGCGGCAGATACGCAGTATTTT. Translating gives CASSGGPMAADTQYF. The chain carries TRBV6-1 and TRBJ2-3, with D perhaps matching TRBD1 (5 bases). Per germline, CDR1 MNHNS and CDR2 SASEGT. Trimming left V 4 bases short and J 4 bases short, with 15 bases between. The CDR3 totals 15 residues.

V gene TRBV5-1 combines with J gene TRBJ2-1; 8 bases match TRBD2. CDR1 is SGHRS, CDR2 YFSETQ, per germline. This CDR3 contains 14 residues. With V trimmed by 3 bases and J by 5 bases, 4 bases remained unmatched. CDR3 region: CASSSVSGDNEQFF. CDR3 coding DNA: TGCGCCAGCAGCTCGGTTAGCGGGGACAATGAGCAGTTCTTC.

This chain joins TRBV5-8 and TRBJ1-2, with a weak D call TRBD1 (6 bases). V shed 4 bases and J shed 13 bases, with 17 bases lying between them. From germline, CDR1 is SGHTS and CDR2 YDEGEE. There are 12 residues in the CDR3. The CDR3 is CASSKPGQTATF. For the CDR3, the DNA is TGTGCCAGCAGCAAACCGGGACAAACGGCCACCTTC.

This clone was observed a few times. The chain joins TRBV27 to TRBJ1-1; D perhaps matches TRBD1 (5 bases). V was trimmed by 6 bases and J by 6 bases, leaving 23 bases between them. This CDR3 comprises 16 residues. Per germline, CDR1 MNHEY and CDR2 SMNVEV (reference sequence). Written as DNA, the CDR3 is TGTGCCAGCAGACGGGAGGATAGGGGCTCGTGGGCTGAAGCTTTCTTT. This translates into CASRREDRGSWAEAFF.

This clone was seen many times. This chain connects TRBV7-2 to TRBJ1-1; D unclear. There are 15 residues in the CDR3. The V gene lost 5 bases and the J gene lost 0 bases, with 13 bases spanning the gap. In germline, CDR1 is SGHTA, CDR2 FQGNSA. The CDR3 coding sequence is TGTGCCAGCAGCCCCCCGAGGAGACTGAACACTGAAGCTTTCTTT. Translation: CASSPPRRLNTEAFF.

The genes are TRBV6-5 and TRBJ1-4; D gene ambiguous. CDR3 size: 14 residues. The germline V gene has CDR1 MNHEY and CDR2 SVGAGI. V dropped 2 bases and J dropped 8 bases, with 12 bases sitting between them. The CDR3 sequence: CASSYQSNREKLFF. DNA of the CDR3: TGTGCCAGCAGTTACCAATCGAATCGCGAAAAACTGTTTTTT.